These 15 T cell receptor beta chains came from one sample sequenced in a study of T-cell reconstitution after alpha-beta-depleted transplantation in children. Using unique molecular identifiers, the investigators prepared the TCRbeta library. MiXCR was run by TCRdb on the PCR reads, yielding one entry per CDR3 protein. The sample records about 610,000 distinct CDR3 sequences, 8% to 11% being singletons. Material: PBMCs from the stem cell graft donor, obtained from the stem cell graft. These TCRs come from a human donor who donated a stem cell graft to a child with acute myeloid leukemia.

This clonotype was counted many times. The chain carries TRBV30 and TRBJ2-1; D unclear. Between the trimmed V and J ends, which lost 5 bases and 2 bases, there was a span of 7 bases. Looked up from germline, CDR1 is GTSNPN and CDR2 is SVGIG (reference sequence). This CDR3 has 12 residues. Here the CDR3 reads CAWEITYNEQFF. CDR3 coding DNA: TGTGCCTGGGAGATCACCTACAATGAGCAGTTCTTC.

In its sample, this clonotype was seen many times. The CDR3 DNA sequence: TGCAGTGCTAGAGATTTTAGGCGGAACACCGGGGAGCTGTTTTTT. Its protein is CSARDFRRNTGELFF. The chain uses TRBV20-1 and TRBJ2-2; D gene ambiguous. The V gene's germline CDR1 is DFQATT and CDR2 SNEGSKA (reference sequence). The CDR3 is 15 residues long. Trimming cost V 0 bases and J 1 base, with 9 bases left between them.

Only a few counts were recorded for this clonotype. The rearrangement links TRBV3-1 to TRBJ2-5; D might be TRBD2 (6 bases). The CDR3 runs to 12 residues. V was cut by 3 bases and J by 10 bases, with 12 bases left in between. Germline V CDR1 and CDR2: LGHDT, YNNKEL (reference sequence). The DNA of the CDR3 is TGTGCCAGCAGCCAGGAGGGGCGGGACCAGTACTTC. Amino acids: CASSQEGRDQYF.

This clonotype was counted only a few times. This rearrangement joins TRBV9 to TRBJ2-1; TRBD2 matches at 16 bases. The CDR3 has 16 residues. Germline V lookup: CDR1 SGDLS, CDR2 YYNGEE. V trimming: 3 bases; J trimming: 7 bases; junction bases outside the gene matches: 4. The CDR3 reads CASSGTGLAGGNEQFF. The CDR3 DNA is TGTGCCAGCAGCGGAACGGGACTAGCGGGAGGGAATGAGCAGTTCTTC.

This clonotype was recorded at least ten times. The chain's CDR3 is CASGHRTSGGTDTQYF. The CDR3 DNA follows: TGTGCCAGCGGCCACCGGACTAGCGGGGGCACAGATACGCAGTATTTT. This rearrangement joins TRBV11-2 to TRBJ2-3; 12 bases match TRBD2. The trim removed 8 bases at V and 1 base at J, leaving 7 bases unmatched. This CDR3 comprises 16 residues. CDR1 SGHAT and CDR2 FQNNGV come from the germline V gene.

The V gene is TRBV2, the J gene TRBJ2-2, with 9 nucleotides matching TRBD2. Germline V lookup: CDR1 SNHLY, CDR2 FYNNEI. With 1 base clipped from V and 4 bases from J, the junction kept 4 bases outside the gene matches. CDR3 length equals 16 residues. The CDR3, as DNA: TGTGCCAGCAGTGAAGGTCTAGCGGGATTCACCGGGGAGCTGTTTTTT. Protein: CASSEGLAGFTGELFF.

This clonotype was observed at least ten times. The chain recombines TRBV20-1 with TRBJ2-1; D gene uncertain. The CDR3 contains 11 residues. The V and J ends lost 0 bases and 10 bases respectively, with 7 bases between them. Germline V gene data show CDR1 as DFQATT and CDR2 as SNEGSKA (reference sequence). The DNA for the CDR3 is TGCAGTGCTAGAGATGAGGCGGAGCAGTTCTTC. It codes for CSARDEAEQFF.

This chain links TRBV29-1 with TRBJ2-7; 11 positions agree with TRBD1. The CDR3 totals 17 residues. Germline CDR1 and CDR2: SQVTM and ANQGSEA. V lost 5 bases to trimming and J lost 6 bases; unmatched junction nucleotides: 18. CDR3 sequence (DNA): TGCAGCGTTTTACTACTCCCGGACAGGGGGCACAGAGGCGAGCAGTACTTC. Translation gives CSVLLLPDRGHRGEQYF.

The rearrangement uses TRBV4-3 and TRBJ2-5; D remains unclear. Germline-derived CDR1 and CDR2 are LGHNA and YSLEER. Trimming cost V 0 bases and J 0 bases, with 11 bases left between them. The CDR3 spans 16 residues. The CDR3 region is CASSQDRSVNQETQYF. The DNA for the CDR3 is TGCGCCAGCAGCCAAGATAGGAGCGTTAACCAAGAGACCCAGTACTTC.

This clonotype was counted ten times or more. The rearrangement links TRBV4-2 to TRBJ2-5, with TRBD2 matching 13 bases. J lost 5 bases, V lost 0 bases, and 6 bases had no gene match. Per the germline V gene, CDR1 is LGHNA and CDR2 is YNFKEQ. The CDR3 contains 17 residues. The DNA for the CDR3 is TGTGCCAGCAGCCAAGATACTAGCGGGAGGGCCGTGGAGACCCAGTACTTC. Amino acid sequence: CASSQDTSGRAVETQYF.

In this sample, this clonotype turned up many times. This sequence joins TRBV9 and TRBJ2-3; D unresolved. The V and J ends lost 0 bases and 3 bases respectively, with 14 bases between them. Germline loops: CDR1 SGDLS, CDR2 YYNGEE. The CDR3 is 16 amino acids. CDR3 sequence: CASSVADSYHTDTQYF. The CDR3 nucleotides read TGTGCCAGCAGCGTAGCTGATTCATACCATACAGATACGCAGTATTTT.

This clonotype has more than one count but fewer than ten. The CDR3 spells CASTPDTTYEQYF. The DNA for the CDR3 is TGCGCCAGCACCCCGGACACAACCTACGAGCAGTACTTC. V is TRBV5-1 and J is TRBJ2-7, with D possibly matching TRBD1 (5 bases). Per germline, CDR1 SGHRS and CDR2 YFSETQ. The CDR3 totals 13 residues. Trimming removed 6 bases from V and 2 bases from J, with 12 bases in between.

This chain joins TRBV14 and TRBJ2-1; D might be TRBD1 or TRBD2, each matching 5 bases. This CDR3 is 15 amino acids long. In germline, CDR1 is SGHDN, CDR2 FVKESK. Trimming took off 1 base at V and 8 bases at J, with 15 bases between the two ends. The CDR3 DNA sequence: TGTGCCAGCAGCCAAGGGGGCCGGGGTTGGGATGAGCAGTTCTTC. Its translation is CASSQGGRGWDEQFF.

This clonotype was recorded many times. The chain combines TRBV28 with TRBJ2-1; D tentatively fits TRBD1 or TRBD2 (5 bases each). Germline V gives CDR1 MDHEN, CDR2 SYDVKM. V lost 10 bases and J lost 8, with 21 bases in between. The CDR3 contains 14 residues. The CDR3 DNA follows: TGTGCCACTCTTGACCGGGACCCCCGCGATGAGCAGTTCTTC. Translated: CATLDRDPRDEQFF.

This chain joins TRBV13 and TRBJ2-1; D tentatively reads TRBD1 or TRBD2 (5 bases each). The CDR3 is made up of 17 amino acids. Germline CDR1 and CDR2: PRHDT and FYEKMQ (reference sequence). V was clipped by 5 bases and J by 5 bases, with 22 bases between them. The CDR3 DNA is TGTGCCAGCAGCCCCCAGGGTCCTCCGGGGATAAACAATGAGCAGTTCTTC. Its translation is CASSPQGPPGINNEQFF.